Below are 9 T cell receptor beta chains sequenced from a single sample in a study of cytotoxic CD8 clonotypes in ibrutinib-treated CLL. Sequencing used immunoSEQ multiplex PCR; TCRdb keeps in-frame clones, though not all of them. The table has some 310,000 clones, approximately 80% seen once. The sequenced sample was PBMCs, obtained before ibrutinib treatment. Every receptor here comes from a human donor with chronic lymphocytic leukemia.

The V and J genes are TRBV10-1 and TRBJ2-7, with D maybe TRBD1 (5 bases). Germline V lookup: CDR1 WNHNN, CDR2 SYGVQD (reference sequence). The CDR3 is 13 residues long. Trimming removed 5 bases from V and 3 bases from J, with 11 bases in between. CDR3: CASSQGIVYEQYF. In nucleotides, the CDR3 is TGCGCCAGCAGTCAGGGTATAGTCTACGAGCAGTACTTC.

The chain couples TRBV18 to TRBJ2-7; TRBD1 matches 9 bases. The germline V gene has CDR1 KGHSH and CDR2 LQKENI. This CDR3 contains 15 residues. V gave up 1 base and J gave up 6 bases; unmatched junction bases: 7. CDR3 nucleotides: TGTGCCAGCTCACCACGGTGGGACAGGGAGGGCGAGCAGTACTTC. This encodes CASSPRWDREGEQYF.

The chain combines TRBV19 with TRBJ2-2, with no clear D. V was pared by 10 bases and J by 8 bases, with 20 bases between. The germline V gene has CDR1 LNHDA and CDR2 SQIVND (reference sequence). The CDR3 has 14 residues. The CDR3 loop is CATQRVPSLGELFF. DNA for the CDR3: TGTGCCACCCAACGGGTTCCGTCGTTGGGGGAGCTGTTTTTT.

The V and J genes are TRBV2 and TRBJ1-5; D is unclear. This CDR3 spans 12 amino acids. The germline V and J ends were trimmed by 6 bases and 4 bases, with 7 bases remaining between them. CDR1 SNHLY and CDR2 FYNNEI come from the germline V gene. The CDR3 sequence: CASRYQNQPQHF. For the CDR3, the DNA is TGTGCCAGCAGGTATCAGAATCAGCCCCAGCATTTT.

This chain uses TRBV11-2 with TRBJ2-1; D is possibly TRBD1 (5 bases). Germline V CDR1 and CDR2: SGHAT, FQNNGV. Trimming cost V 0 bases and J 6 bases, with 18 bases left between them. This CDR3 region has 17 residues. The DNA of the CDR3 is TGTGCCAGCAGCTTAGATTGGTGGCAGGGTCCGCCCAATGAGCAGTTCTTC. Residues: CASSLDWWQGPPNEQFF.

V is TRBV5-1 and J is TRBJ1-5; no reliable D call. Germline V CDR1 and CDR2: SGHRS, YFSETQ. This CDR3 contains 15 residues. Trimming left V 1 base short and J 0 bases short, with 8 bases between. Here the CDR3 reads CASSLLGYSNQPQHF. CDR3 nucleotides: TGCGCCAGCAGCTTGTTGGGCTATAGCAATCAGCCCCAGCATTTT. The full variable domain, completed using reference TRBV5-1 and TRBJ1-5, is KAGVTQTPRYLIKTRGQQVTLSCSPISGHRSVSWYQQTPGQGLQFLFEYFSETQRNKGNFPGRFSGRQFSNSRSEMNVSTLELGDSALYLCASSLLGYSNQPQHFGDGTRLSIL.

The chain has TRBV14 and TRBJ2-7; D tentatively reads TRBD1 or TRBD2 (6 bases each). This CDR3 contains 13 residues. V gave up 3 bases and J gave up 6 bases, with 12 bases separating them. CDR1 SGHDN and CDR2 FVKESK come from the germline V gene. CDR3 sequence (DNA): TGTGCCAGCAGCCACTCGGGGGCTGCCGAGCAGTACTTC. Its translation: CASSHSGAAEQYF.

The chain employs TRBV6-5 and TRBJ1-1; no reliable D call. V was cut by 5 bases and J by 1 base, with 11 bases left in between. Germline V gene sequence: CDR1 MNHEY, CDR2 SVGAGI. CDR3 length: 14 residues. CDR3 nucleotides: TGTGCCAGCAGTCGAGCGACCCCGAACACTGAAGCTTTCTTT. This gives the protein CASSRATPNTEAFF.

The V and J genes are TRBV11-3 and TRBJ2-7; TRBD2 matches 8 bases. Germline trimming cut 2 bases from V and 6 bases from J; bases unmatched to any gene: 6. Germline CDR1 reads SGHNT; CDR2 reads YENEEA. CDR3 size: 14 residues. Written as DNA, the CDR3 is TGTGCCAGCAGCTTATCGACTAGCGCGGGCGAGCAGTACTTC. The encoded protein is CASSLSTSAGEQYF.